This T cell receptor beta chain was captured in a study of blood T cell repertoires in COVID-19. This CDR3 region has 18 residues. J was trimmed by 0 bases and V by 2 bases; bases with no gene match: 7. The germline CDR1 and CDR2 sequences are SEHNR and FQNEAQ (reference sequence). Profiled with immunoSEQ multiplex PCR; TCRdb holds only in-frame clones, not every one. The repertoire holds under 450,000 clones, with 80% to 95% as singletons. The sequence was obtained from a woman between 35 and 50 years old who had been exposed to COVID-19. What was sequenced was PBMCs or T cells enriched from blood (not recorded which). The genes are TRBV7-9 and TRBJ2-6; 7 bases agree with TRBD1. The CDR3 sequence is CASSLWQGDLSGANVLTF. The DNA for the CDR3 is TGTGCCAGCAGCTTATGGCAGGGGGACCTCTCTGGGGCCAACGTCCTGACTTTC.